The next 28 T cell receptor beta chains were all read from a single sample in a study of T cell changes during pregnancy in multiple sclerosis. Clones were read by immunoSEQ multiplex PCR, and TCRdb kept only the in-frame ones, dropping some. Of about 36,000 clones in the sample, 75% to 95% were seen once. The sequencing used CD4+ T cells from peripheral blood mononuclear cells, collected in the second trimester of pregnancy. These receptors all stem from a female donor in good health, enrolled as a control in a pregnancy study.

The V and J genes are TRBV6-6 and TRBJ1-1; weak D call: TRBD1 (6 bases). This CDR3 comprises 14 residues. Per the germline V gene, CDR1 is MNHNY and CDR2 is SVGAGI (reference sequence). With 4 bases removed from V and 1 base from J, the gap between germline ends came to 10 bases. CDR3 residues: CASSSWDKNTEAFF. The CDR3 DNA reads as TGTGCCAGCAGTTCCTGGGACAAGAACACTGAAGCTTTCTTT.

The chain couples TRBV28 to TRBJ1-2; no clear D gene. V dropped 3 bases and J dropped 6 bases, with 11 bases sitting between them. The germline V gene encodes CDR1 MDHEN and CDR2 SYDVKM. There are 13 residues in the CDR3. CDR3 in DNA: TGTGCCAGCAGTTTGGGCATTTTAAATGGCTACACCTTC. Amino acids: CASSLGILNGYTF.

This chain uses TRBV30 with TRBJ2-7, with 8 bases fitting TRBD1. This CDR3 has 12 amino acids. V shed 5 bases, J shed 3 bases, and the junction held 3 bases outside the gene matches. CDR1 and CDR2 (germline): GTSNPN, SVGIG (reference sequence). This chain's CDR3 is CAWRRGLYEQYF. CDR3 bases: TGTGCCTGGCGCAGGGGGCTCTACGAGCAGTACTTC.

This rearrangement joins TRBV25-1 to TRBJ1-4, with D perhaps matching TRBD1 (6 bases). Trimming cost V 10 bases and J 4 bases, with 13 bases left between them. There are 13 residues in the CDR3. CDR1 is MGHDK and CDR2 is SYGVNS in the germline V gene. In nucleotides, the CDR3 is TGTGCCACCAGGACAGCGATTAATGAAAAACTGTTTTTT. It codes for CATRTAINEKLFF. The variable domain in full, with the rest retrieved from reference TRBV25-1 and TRBJ1-4, is EADIYQTPRYLVIGTGKKITLECSQTMGHDKMYWYQQDPGMELHLIHYSYGVNSTEKGDLSSESTVSRIRTEHFPLTLESARPSHTSQYLCATRTAINEKLFFGSGTQLSVL.

About this clone itself: One junction end does not reproduce the germline sequence, and a read error may be involved. J is TRBJ2-3 and V is TRBV7-7, with no clear D. CDR1 is SSHAT, CDR2 FNYEAQ, per germline (reference sequence). The CDR3 contains 13 residues. The CDR3 coding sequence is TGTGCTAGCAGTATTTCTAGGACAGATACGCAGTATTTT. This translates into CASSISRTDTQYF.

The chain combines TRBV18 with TRBJ2-2; no clear D. This CDR3 is built from 15 residues. V was clipped by 3 bases and J by 1 base, with 9 bases between them. Germline-derived CDR1 and CDR2 are KGHSH and LQKENI. CDR3 sequence (DNA): TGTGCCAGCTCACCCCAAGCAGGGAACACCGGGGAGCTGTTTTTT. Its protein is CASSPQAGNTGELFF.

The chain links TRBV5-6 to TRBJ1-1, with TRBD1 matching 9 bases. Trimming removed 6 bases from V and 5 bases from J; junction bases left unmatched: 14. The CDR3 runs 16 residues. Germline values: CDR1 SGHDT, CDR2 YYEEEE. The CDR3 loop reads CASIRGQGFLGTEAFF. The CDR3 DNA is TGTGCCAGCATACGGGGACAGGGATTCCTCGGGACTGAAGCTTTCTTT.

The chain couples TRBV6-1 to TRBJ1-5; the match to TRBD1 covers 8 bases. Germline CDR1 is MNHNS and CDR2 is SASEGT. Losses at the gene ends were 7 bases for V and 6 bases for J; bases not matched to a gene: 5. The CDR3 covers 13 residues. For the CDR3, the DNA is TGTGCCAGCACCGACAGGGGCAGTCAGCCCCAGCATTTT. Translating gives CASTDRGSQPQHF.

The chain recombines TRBV6-1 with TRBJ2-7; the D gene is possibly TRBD2 (5 bases). The CDR3 has 14 amino acids. Germline V gives CDR1 MNHNS, CDR2 SASEGT. The ends were cut back, 2 bases at V and 3 bases at J, with 11 bases in the middle. CDR3 protein: CASSEPGYYYEQYF. As DNA, the CDR3 is TGTGCCAGCAGTGAACCGGGATACTACTACGAGCAGTACTTC.

Only a few counts were recorded for this clone. The V gene is TRBV6-5, the J gene TRBJ1-6, with D possibly matching TRBD1 (5 bases). CDR3 length: 14 residues. V gave up 4 bases and J gave up 10 bases, with 14 bases separating them. Germline V gives CDR1 MNHEY, CDR2 SVGAGI. As DNA, the CDR3 is TGTGCCAGCAGTTTCCTCGGGGGGTCGTCACCCCTCCACTTT. Translating it yields CASSFLGGSSPLHF.

Note on this clone: One junction end disagrees with the germline gene, perhaps due to a read error. The chain has TRBV10-3 and TRBJ2-5; the D is unclear. Germline values: CDR1 ENHRY, CDR2 SYGVKD. This CDR3 has 13 residues. The CDR3 region has the DNA TGTGCCATCAGTGCCTCAGACCAAGAGGCCCAGTACTTC. Encoded protein: CAISASDQEAQYF.

The chain recombines TRBV5-1 with TRBJ2-7, with a possible D match to TRBD2 (6 bases). The CDR3 sequence is 16 residues long. From germline, CDR1 is SGHRS and CDR2 YFSETQ. V shed 1 base and J shed 0 bases, with 14 bases lying between them. CDR3 in amino acids: CASSLTGGAPSYEQYF. CDR3 sequence (DNA): TGCGCCAGCAGCTTGACCGGGGGAGCGCCCTCCTACGAGCAGTACTTC.

V is TRBV19 and J is TRBJ2-7; 9 bases match TRBD2. V lost 1 base to trimming and J lost 3 bases; unmatched junction nucleotides: 4. Germline V gene data show CDR1 as LNHDA and CDR2 as SQIVND (reference sequence). The CDR3 length is 15 residues. CDR3: CASSIVAGAIYEQYF. CDR3 nucleotides: TGTGCCAGTAGTATAGTAGCGGGGGCCATCTACGAGCAGTACTTC.

The CDR3, as DNA: TGTGCCAGCAGCTTAGGGTATCAGGGGGAAAACATTCAGTACTTC. It encodes CASSLGYQGENIQYF. The chain joins TRBV11-3 to TRBJ2-4, with TRBD1 identical over 7 bases. V lost 1 base and J lost 5; bases outside the gene matches: 5. The length of the CDR3 is 15 residues. Germline CDR1 and CDR2: SGHNT and YENEEA.

The rearrangement joins TRBV2 to TRBJ2-2, with a possible D match to TRBD2 (5 bases). The CDR3 is made up of 14 amino acids. The germline V gene encodes CDR1 SNHLY and CDR2 FYNNEI. V lost 7 bases, J lost 0 bases, and 9 bases lay in between. DNA for the CDR3: TGTGCCAGCACCCTGGAGGCGAACACCGGGGAGCTGTTTTTT. Its protein product is CASTLEANTGELFF.

This sequence joins TRBV5-4 and TRBJ2-1; maybe TRBD1 (5 bases). The V and J ends lost 0 bases and 5 bases respectively, with 9 bases between them. The germline V gene has CDR1 SGHNT and CDR2 YYREEE (reference sequence). The CDR3 extends over 14 amino acids. The CDR3 nucleotides are TGTGCCAGCAGCTTGGTAGGGGCACACAATGAGCAGTTCTTC. Amino acid sequence: CASSLVGAHNEQFF.

The chain couples TRBV6-5 to TRBJ2-3, with 7 bases matching TRBD1. The CDR3 runs to 13 residues. CDR1 is MNHEY and CDR2 is SVGAGI in the germline V gene. V was clipped by 6 bases and J by 4 bases; unmatched bases: 4. Written as DNA, the CDR3 is TGTGCCAGCAGCTCCAGGGGGTCAGATACGCAGTATTTT. Translated, it gives CASSSRGSDTQYF.

The chain is built from TRBV18 and TRBJ1-3; D remains unclear. The CDR3 has 15 amino acids. Germline CDR1 is KGHSH and CDR2 is LQKENI. Trimming removed 2 bases from V and 0 bases from J, with 8 bases in between. The chain's CDR3 is CASSPNRDSGNTIYF. Written as DNA, the CDR3 is TGTGCCAGCTCACCAAACCGGGACTCTGGAAACACCATATATTTT.

The V call is TRBV11-2, the J call TRBJ2-1; 10 positions match TRBD2. Germline CDR1 SGHAT, CDR2 FQNNGV. The length of the CDR3 is 15 residues. V shed 4 bases, J shed 9 bases, and the junction held 9 bases outside the gene matches. The CDR3 reads CASSSLAGDWGEQFF. The CDR3 bases are TGTGCCAGCAGCTCGCTAGCGGGGGATTGGGGTGAGCAGTTCTTC.

This chain connects TRBV6-5 to TRBJ1-6; D call uncertain. This CDR3 spans 14 amino acids. Between the trimmed V and J ends, which lost 5 bases and 5 bases, there was a span of 10 bases. Germline-derived CDR1 and CDR2 are MNHEY and SVGAGI. CDR3 in amino acids: CASSPEVNNSPLHF. The DNA for the CDR3 is TGTGCCAGCAGTCCTGAGGTGAATAATTCACCCCTCCACTTT.

The chain joins TRBV5-4 to TRBJ2-1; 9 positions agree with TRBD2. The CDR3 has 14 residues. V gave up 4 bases and J gave up 8 bases; unmatched junction bases: 7. Germline V CDR1 and CDR2: SGHNT, YYREEE (reference sequence). The CDR3 protein is CASSRSGSIDEQFF. The CDR3 DNA reads TGTGCCAGCAGCCGTAGCGGGAGCATAGATGAGCAGTTCTTC.

The chain is built from TRBV5-1 and TRBJ1-2; D gene uncertain. The V gene lost 4 bases and the J gene lost 8 bases, with 12 bases spanning the gap. The CDR3 length is 12 residues. Germline values: CDR1 SGHRS, CDR2 YFSETQ. Written as DNA, the CDR3 is TGCGCCAGCAGCCCTCAGACGGGGGGCTACACCTTC. It is translated as CASSPQTGGYTF.

The chain couples TRBV30 to TRBJ2-1, with D possibly being TRBD2 (6 bases). Germline CDR1 and CDR2: GTSNPN and SVGIG (reference sequence). The CDR3 consists of 15 residues. The V and J ends lost 4 bases and 4 bases respectively, with 17 bases between them. As DNA, the CDR3 is TGTGCCTGGACAGTTGGCGGGGTATCGTACAATGAGCAGTTCTTC. This encodes CAWTVGGVSYNEQFF.

The rearrangement uses TRBV18 and TRBJ1-5; D is unclear. Looked up from germline, CDR1 is KGHSH and CDR2 is LQKENI. CDR3 length: 13 residues. Trimming pared 3 bases from V and 0 bases from J, leaving 3 bases between. The DNA for the CDR3 is TGTGCCAGCTCACCGGCTAGCAATCAGCCCCAGCATTTT. It translates to CASSPASNQPQHF.

The chain employs TRBV2 and TRBJ2-1; tentative D call: TRBD2 (6 bases). The CDR3 is made up of 11 amino acids. Germline loops: CDR1 SNHLY, CDR2 FYNNEI. The V gene lost 3 bases and the J gene lost 12 bases, with 9 bases spanning the gap. DNA for the CDR3: TGTGCCAGCAGTGAGGGAGGATGGCAGTTCTTC. Residues: CASSEGGWQFF.

The genes are TRBV5-4 and TRBJ2-3; TRBD2 matches at 8 bases. The CDR3 covers 17 residues. Germline V CDR1 and CDR2: SGHNT, YYREEE (reference sequence). Trimming removed 0 bases from V and 5 bases from J; junction bases left unmatched: 11. The CDR3 sequence: CASSLGLPGLAKDTQYF. Here the CDR3 DNA reads TGTGCCAGCAGCTTGGGCTTGCCTGGACTAGCAAAAGATACGCAGTATTTT. The full variable domain, completed using reference TRBV5-4 and TRBJ2-3, is ETGVTQSPTHLIKTRGQQVTLRCSSQSGHNTVSWYQQALGQGPQFIFQYYREEENGRGNFPPRFSGLQFPNYSSELNVNALELDDSALYLCASSLGLPGLAKDTQYFGPGTRLTVL.

The V gene is TRBV5-4, the J gene TRBJ2-3; maybe TRBD2 (6 bases). Germline CDR1 and CDR2: SGHNT and YYREEE (reference sequence). V lost 3 bases and J lost 6, with 14 bases in between. This CDR3 comprises 14 residues. The CDR3 DNA sequence: TGTGCCAGCAGCTGGGACCCGGGGGAGGATACGCAGTATTTT. Amino acid sequence: CASSWDPGEDTQYF. Variable domain in full (rest from reference TRBV5-4 and TRBJ2-3): ETGVTQSPTHLIKTRGQQVTLRCSSQSGHNTVSWYQQALGQGPQFIFQYYREEENGRGNFPPRFSGLQFPNYSSELNVNALELDDSALYLCASSWDPGEDTQYFGPGTRLTVL.

The chain couples TRBV11-2 to TRBJ1-6; 9 bases fit TRBD1. The CDR3 spans 15 residues. Germline trimming cut 0 bases from V and 12 bases from J; bases unmatched to any gene: 6. Germline values: CDR1 SGHAT, CDR2 FQNNGV. The CDR3 DNA is TGTGCCAGCAGCTTAGAACCGGGACAGGGTATACCCCTCCACTTT. Encoded protein: CASSLEPGQGIPLHF. The full variable domain, its missing parts supplied by reference TRBV11-2 and TRBJ1-6, is EAGVAQSPRYKIIEKRQSVAFWCNPISGHATLYWYQQILGQGPKLLIQFQNNGVVDDSQLPKDRFSAERLKGVDSTLKIQPAKLEDSAVYLCASSLEPGQGIPLHFGNGTRLTVT.